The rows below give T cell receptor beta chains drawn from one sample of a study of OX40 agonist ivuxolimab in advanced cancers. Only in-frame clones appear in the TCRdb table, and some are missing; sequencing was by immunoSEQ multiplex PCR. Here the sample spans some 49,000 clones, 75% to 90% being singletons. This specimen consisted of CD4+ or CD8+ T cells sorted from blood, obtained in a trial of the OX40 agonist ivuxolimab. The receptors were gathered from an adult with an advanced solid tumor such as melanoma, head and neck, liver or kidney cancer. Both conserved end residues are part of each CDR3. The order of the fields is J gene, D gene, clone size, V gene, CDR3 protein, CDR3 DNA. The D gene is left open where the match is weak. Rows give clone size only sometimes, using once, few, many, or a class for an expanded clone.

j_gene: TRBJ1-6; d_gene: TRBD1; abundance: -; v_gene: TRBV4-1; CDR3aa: CASSPTGEGSPLHF; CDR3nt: TGCGCCAGCAGCCCGACAGGGGAAGGGTCACCCCTCCACTTT
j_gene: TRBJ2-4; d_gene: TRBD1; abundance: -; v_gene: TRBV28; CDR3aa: CASSLVRDRTYF; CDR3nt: TGTGCCAGCAGTTTAGTTCGGGACAGGACCTACTTC
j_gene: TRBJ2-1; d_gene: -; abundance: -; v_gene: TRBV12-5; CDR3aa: CASGLAGSSYNEQFF; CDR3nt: TGTGCTAGTGGTTTGGCAGGGAGCTCCTACAATGAGCAGTTCTTC
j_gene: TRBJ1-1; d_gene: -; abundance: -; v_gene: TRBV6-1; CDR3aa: CASSDRENTEAFF; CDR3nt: TGTGCCAGCAGCGATCGGGAGAACACTGAAGCTTTCTTT
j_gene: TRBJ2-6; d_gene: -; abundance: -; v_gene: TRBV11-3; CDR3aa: CASSSRDADTSGANVLTF; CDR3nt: TGTGCCAGCAGCTCCCGGGACGCCGACACCTCTGGGGCCAACGTCCTGACTTTC
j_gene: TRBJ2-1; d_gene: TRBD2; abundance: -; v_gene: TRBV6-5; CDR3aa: CVSSYIGRDNEQFF; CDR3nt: TGTGTCAGCAGTTACATAGGGAGGGACAATGAGCAGTTCTTC
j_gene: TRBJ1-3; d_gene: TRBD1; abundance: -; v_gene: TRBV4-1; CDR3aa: CASSQWTGSSAGNTIYF; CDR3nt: TGCGCCAGCAGCCAATGGACAGGGAGTTCAGCTGGAAACACCATATATTTT
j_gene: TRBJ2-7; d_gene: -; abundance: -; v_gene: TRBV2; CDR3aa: CASSEPRPRVGYF; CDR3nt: TGTGCCAGCAGTGAACCACGACCTCGGGTTGGATACTTC
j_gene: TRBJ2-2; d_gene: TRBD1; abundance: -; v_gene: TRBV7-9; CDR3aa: CASSPRDRLNTGELFF; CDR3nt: TGTGCCAGCAGCCCCCGGGACAGGCTGAACACCGGGGAGCTGTTTTTT
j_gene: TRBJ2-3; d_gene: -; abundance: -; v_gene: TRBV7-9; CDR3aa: CASSRLITDTQYF; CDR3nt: TGTGCCAGCAGCCGCCTTATCACAGATACGCAGTATTTT
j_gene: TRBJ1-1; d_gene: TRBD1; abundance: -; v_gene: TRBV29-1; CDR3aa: CSVELLIGQGTGEAFF; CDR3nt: TGCAGCGTTGAACTACTTATAGGACAGGGTACGGGTGAAGCTTTCTTT
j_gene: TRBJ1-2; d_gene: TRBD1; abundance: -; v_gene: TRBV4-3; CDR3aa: CASSQVKQGAGGPHGYTF; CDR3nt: TGCGCCAGCAGCCAAGTGAAGCAGGGGGCAGGGGGCCCTCATGGCTACACCTTC
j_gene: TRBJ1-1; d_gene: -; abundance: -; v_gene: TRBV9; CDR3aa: CASSQEGSLNTEAFF; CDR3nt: TGTGCCAGCAGCCAAGAGGGATCCTTGAACACTGAAGCTTTCTTT
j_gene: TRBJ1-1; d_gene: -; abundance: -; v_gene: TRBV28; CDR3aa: CASSLLAPGGGTEAFF; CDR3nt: TGTGCCAGCAGTTTATTGGCTCCGGGTGGGGGCACTGAAGCTTTCTTT
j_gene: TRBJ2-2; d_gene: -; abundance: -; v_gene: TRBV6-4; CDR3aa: CASSDGEEAGELFF; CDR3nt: TGTGCCAGCAGTGACGGCGAAGAGGCCGGGGAGCTGTTTTTT
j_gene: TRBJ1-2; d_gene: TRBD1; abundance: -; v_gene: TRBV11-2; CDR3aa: CASSPHYETGANYGYTF; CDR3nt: TGTGCCAGCAGCCCTCATTACGAGACAGGGGCTAACTATGGCTACACCTTC
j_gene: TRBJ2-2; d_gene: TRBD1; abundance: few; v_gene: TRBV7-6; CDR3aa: CASSLLGQADGELFF; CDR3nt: TGTGCCAGCAGCCTCCTGGGACAGGCAGACGGGGAGCTGTTTTTT
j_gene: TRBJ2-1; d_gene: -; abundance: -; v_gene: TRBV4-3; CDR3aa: CASSSGTLSYNEQFF; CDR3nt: TGCGCCAGCAGCTCCGGGACCCTCTCCTACAATGAGCAGTTCTTC
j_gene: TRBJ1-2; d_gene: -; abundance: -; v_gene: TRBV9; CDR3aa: CASRTEAGTGGYTF; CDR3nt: TGTGCCAGCAGGACGGAGGCAGGCACGGGTGGCTACACCTTC
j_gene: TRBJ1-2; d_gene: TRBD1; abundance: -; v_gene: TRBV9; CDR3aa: CASSAQRQSGTGIYGYTF; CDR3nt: TGTGCCAGCAGCGCCCAGAGACAATCCGGGACAGGGATCTATGGCTACACCTTC
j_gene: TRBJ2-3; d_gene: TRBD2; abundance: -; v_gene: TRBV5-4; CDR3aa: CASSTWTSGGSDTQYF; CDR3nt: TGTGCCAGCAGCACCTGGACTAGTGGTGGGTCAGATACGCAGTATTTT
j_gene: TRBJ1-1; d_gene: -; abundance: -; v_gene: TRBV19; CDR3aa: CASSLYQAQGTEAFF; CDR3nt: TGTGCCAGTAGCCTATATCAAGCACAAGGAACTGAAGCTTTCTTT
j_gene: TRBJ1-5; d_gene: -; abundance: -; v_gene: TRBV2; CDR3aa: CASSEGRNQPQHF; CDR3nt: TGTGCCAGCAGTGAAGGCAGAAATCAGCCCCAGCATTTT
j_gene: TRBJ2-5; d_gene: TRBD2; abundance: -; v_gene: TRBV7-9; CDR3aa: CASSLPQRGAYETQYF; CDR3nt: TGTGCCAGCAGCTTACCCCAGCGGGGGGCTTATGAGACCCAGTACTTC
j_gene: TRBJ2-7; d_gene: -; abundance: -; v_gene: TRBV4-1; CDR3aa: CASSQDTVGGLFYEQYF; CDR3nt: TGCGCCAGCAGCCAAGACACCGTGGGGGGGCTTTTCTACGAGCAGTACTTC
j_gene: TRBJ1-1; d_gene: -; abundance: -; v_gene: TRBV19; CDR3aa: CASRGEAAEAFF; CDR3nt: TGTGCCAGCCGAGGGGAGGCGGCTGAAGCTTTCTTT
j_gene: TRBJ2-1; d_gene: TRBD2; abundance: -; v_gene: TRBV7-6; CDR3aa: CASSLPSASGGAEEQFF; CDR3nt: TGTGCCAGCAGCTTACCCTCGGCTAGCGGGGGGGCAGAGGAGCAGTTCTTC
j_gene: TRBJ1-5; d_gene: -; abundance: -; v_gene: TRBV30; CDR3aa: CAWGQSSNQPQHF; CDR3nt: TGTGCCTGGGGACAGTCTAGCAATCAGCCCCAGCATTTT
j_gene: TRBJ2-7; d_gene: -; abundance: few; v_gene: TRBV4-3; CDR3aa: CASSQDQRGSYEQYF; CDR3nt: TGCGCCAGCAGCCAAGACCAAAGGGGGTCCTACGAGCAGTACTTC
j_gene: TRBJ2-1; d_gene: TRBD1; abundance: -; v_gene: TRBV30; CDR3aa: CAWSVGTGDEQFF; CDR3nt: TGTGCCTGGAGTGTTGGGACAGGGGATGAGCAGTTCTTC
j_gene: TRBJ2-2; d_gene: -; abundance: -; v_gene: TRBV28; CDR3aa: CASSRDTGGTGELFF; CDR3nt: TGTGCCAGCAGTCGGGACACAGGTGGGACCGGGGAGCTGTTTTTT
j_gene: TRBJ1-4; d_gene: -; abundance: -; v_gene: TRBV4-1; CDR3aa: CASSQGFEKLFF; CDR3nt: TGCGCCAGCAGCCAAGGTTTCGAAAAACTGTTTTTT
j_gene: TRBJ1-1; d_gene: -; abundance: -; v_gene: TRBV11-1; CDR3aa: CASSFYPPLSKGTEAFF; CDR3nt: TGTGCCAGCAGCTTTTACCCACCACTAAGTAAGGGCACTGAAGCTTTCTTT
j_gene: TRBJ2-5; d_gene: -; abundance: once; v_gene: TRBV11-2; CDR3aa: CASSYEGVGETQYF; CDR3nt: TGTGCCAGCAGCTATGAAGGGGTTGGGGAGACCCAGTACTTC
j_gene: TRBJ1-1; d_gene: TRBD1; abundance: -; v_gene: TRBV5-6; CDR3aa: CASSLDRGPREAFF; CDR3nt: TGTGCCAGCAGCTTGGACAGGGGGCCACGGGAAGCTTTCTTT
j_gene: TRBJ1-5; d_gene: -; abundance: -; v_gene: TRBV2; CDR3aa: CASSPENQPQHF; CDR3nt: TGTGCCAGCAGCCCAGAGAATCAGCCCCAGCATTTT
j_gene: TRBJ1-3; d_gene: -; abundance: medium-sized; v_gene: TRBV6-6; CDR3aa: CASRRPGNTIYF; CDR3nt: TGTGCCAGCAGACGACCGGGAAACACCATATATTTT
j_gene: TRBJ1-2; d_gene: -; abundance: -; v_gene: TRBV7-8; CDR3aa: CASSLGQGGYGYTF; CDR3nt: TGTGCCAGCAGCTTAGGTCAGGGTGGCTATGGCTACACCTTC
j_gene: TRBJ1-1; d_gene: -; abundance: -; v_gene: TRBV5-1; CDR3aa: CASSPAGATEAFF; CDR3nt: TGCGCCAGCAGCCCCGCAGGGGCCACTGAAGCTTTCTTT